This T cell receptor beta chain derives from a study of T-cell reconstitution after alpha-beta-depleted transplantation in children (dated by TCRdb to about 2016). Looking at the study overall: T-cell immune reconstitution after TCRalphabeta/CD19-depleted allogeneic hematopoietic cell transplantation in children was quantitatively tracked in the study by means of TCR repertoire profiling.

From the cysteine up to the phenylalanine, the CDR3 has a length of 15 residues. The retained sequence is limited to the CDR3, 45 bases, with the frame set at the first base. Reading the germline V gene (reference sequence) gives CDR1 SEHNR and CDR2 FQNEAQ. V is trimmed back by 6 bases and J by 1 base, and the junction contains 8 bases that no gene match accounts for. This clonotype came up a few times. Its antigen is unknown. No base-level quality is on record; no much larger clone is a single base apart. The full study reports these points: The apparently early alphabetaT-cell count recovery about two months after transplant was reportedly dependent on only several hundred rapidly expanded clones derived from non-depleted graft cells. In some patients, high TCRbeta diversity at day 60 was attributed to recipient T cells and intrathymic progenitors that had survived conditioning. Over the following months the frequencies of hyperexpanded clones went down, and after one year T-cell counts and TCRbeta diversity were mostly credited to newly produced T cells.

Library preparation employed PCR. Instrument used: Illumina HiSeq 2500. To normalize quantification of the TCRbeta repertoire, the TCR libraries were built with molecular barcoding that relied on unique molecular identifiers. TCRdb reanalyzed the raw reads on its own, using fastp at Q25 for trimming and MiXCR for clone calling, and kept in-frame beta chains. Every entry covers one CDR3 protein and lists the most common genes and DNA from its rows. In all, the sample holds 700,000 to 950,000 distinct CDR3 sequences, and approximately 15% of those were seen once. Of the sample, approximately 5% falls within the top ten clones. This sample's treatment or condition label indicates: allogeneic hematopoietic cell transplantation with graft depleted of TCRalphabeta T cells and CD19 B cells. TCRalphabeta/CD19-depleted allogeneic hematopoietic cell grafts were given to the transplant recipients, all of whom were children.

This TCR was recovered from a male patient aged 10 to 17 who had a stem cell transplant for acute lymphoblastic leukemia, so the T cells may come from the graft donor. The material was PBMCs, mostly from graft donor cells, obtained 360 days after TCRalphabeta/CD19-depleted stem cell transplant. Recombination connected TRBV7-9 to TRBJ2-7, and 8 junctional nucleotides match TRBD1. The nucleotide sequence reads TGTGCCAGCAGTCGACAGGGGCTGGATTCCTACGAGCAGTACTTC. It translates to CASSRQGLDSYEQYF.